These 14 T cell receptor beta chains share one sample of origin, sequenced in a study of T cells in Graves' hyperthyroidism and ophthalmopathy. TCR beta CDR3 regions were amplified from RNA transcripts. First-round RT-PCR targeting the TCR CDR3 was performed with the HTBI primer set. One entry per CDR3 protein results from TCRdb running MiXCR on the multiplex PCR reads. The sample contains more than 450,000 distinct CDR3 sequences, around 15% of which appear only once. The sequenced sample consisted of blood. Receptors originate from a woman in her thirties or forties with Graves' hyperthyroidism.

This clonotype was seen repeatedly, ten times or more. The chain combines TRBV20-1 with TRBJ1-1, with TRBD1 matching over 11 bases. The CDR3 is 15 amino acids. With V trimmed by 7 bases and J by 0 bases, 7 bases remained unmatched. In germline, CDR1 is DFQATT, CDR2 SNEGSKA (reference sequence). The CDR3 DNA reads TGCAGTGTCAAGGACAGGGGGCAATTGAACACTGAAGCTTTCTTT. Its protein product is CSVKDRGQLNTEAFF.

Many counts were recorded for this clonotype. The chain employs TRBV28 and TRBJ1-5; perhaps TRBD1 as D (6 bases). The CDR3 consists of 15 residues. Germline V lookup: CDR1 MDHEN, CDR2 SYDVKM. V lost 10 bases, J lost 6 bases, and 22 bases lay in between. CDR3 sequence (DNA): TGTGCCACAGTTGGAGGGGGTGTAATCGGTCAGCCCCAGCATTTT. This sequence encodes CATVGGGVIGQPQHF.

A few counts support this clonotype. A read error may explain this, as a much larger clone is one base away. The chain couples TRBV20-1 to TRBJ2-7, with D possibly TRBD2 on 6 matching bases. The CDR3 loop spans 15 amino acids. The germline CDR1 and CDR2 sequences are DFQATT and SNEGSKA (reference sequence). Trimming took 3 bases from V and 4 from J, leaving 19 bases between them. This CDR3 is CSASNILVGGYEQYF. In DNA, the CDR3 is TGCAGTGCTAGTAATATATTAGTGGGAGGTTACGAGCAGTACTTC.

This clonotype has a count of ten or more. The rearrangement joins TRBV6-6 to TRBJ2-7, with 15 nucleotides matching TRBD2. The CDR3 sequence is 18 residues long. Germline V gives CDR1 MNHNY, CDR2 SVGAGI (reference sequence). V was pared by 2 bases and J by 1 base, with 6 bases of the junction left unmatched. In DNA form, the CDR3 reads TGTGCCAGCAGTTACCAGGGGACTAGCGGGAGGTTATCCTACGAGCAGTACTTC. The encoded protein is CASSYQGTSGRLSYEQYF.

This CDR3 is CASSSLTKGSGQPQHF. In DNA, the CDR3 is TGTGCCAGTAGTAGCCTAACAAAGGGGTCGGGTCAGCCCCAGCATTTT. The V gene is TRBV19, the J gene TRBJ1-5; perhaps TRBD1 as D (5 bases). Per the germline V gene, CDR1 is LNHDA and CDR2 is SQIVND (reference sequence). The length of the CDR3 is 16 residues. The V gene lost 4 bases and the J gene lost 6 bases, with 19 bases spanning the gap.

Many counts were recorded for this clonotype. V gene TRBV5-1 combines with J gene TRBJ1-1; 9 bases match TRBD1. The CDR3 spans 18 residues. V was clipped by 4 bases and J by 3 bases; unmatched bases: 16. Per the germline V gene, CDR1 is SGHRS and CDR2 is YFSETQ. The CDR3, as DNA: TGCGCCAGCAGCCCCATGGACAGGGGATTTATGCCGGACACTGAAGCTTTCTTT. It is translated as CASSPMDRGFMPDTEAFF.

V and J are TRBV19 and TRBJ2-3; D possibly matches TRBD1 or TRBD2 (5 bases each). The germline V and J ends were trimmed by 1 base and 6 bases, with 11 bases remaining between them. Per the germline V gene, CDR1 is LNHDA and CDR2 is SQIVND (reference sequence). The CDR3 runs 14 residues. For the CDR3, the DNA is TGTGCCAGTAGTATAGGGGGGAGAAGGGATACGCAGTATTTT. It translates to CASSIGGRRDTQYF.

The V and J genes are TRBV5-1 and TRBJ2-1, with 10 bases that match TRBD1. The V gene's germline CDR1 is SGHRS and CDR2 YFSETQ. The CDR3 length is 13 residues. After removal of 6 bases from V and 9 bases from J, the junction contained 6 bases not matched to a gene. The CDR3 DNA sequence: TGCGCCAGCACTCCAGGACAGGGGGTTGAGCAGTTCTTC. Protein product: CASTPGQGVEQFF.

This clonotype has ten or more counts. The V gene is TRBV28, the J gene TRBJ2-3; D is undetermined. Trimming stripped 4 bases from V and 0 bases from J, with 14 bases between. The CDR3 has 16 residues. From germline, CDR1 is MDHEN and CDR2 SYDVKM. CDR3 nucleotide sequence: TGTGCCAGCAGTTCAATTGGGGAAAGGAGCACAGATACGCAGTATTTT. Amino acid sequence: CASSSIGERSTDTQYF.

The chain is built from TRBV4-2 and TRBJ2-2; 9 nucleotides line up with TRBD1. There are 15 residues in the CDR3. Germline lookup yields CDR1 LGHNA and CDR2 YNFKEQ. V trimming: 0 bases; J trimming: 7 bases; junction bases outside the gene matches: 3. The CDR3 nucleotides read TGTGCCAGCAGCCAAGAAGGGACAGGGTACGGGGAGCTGTTTTTT. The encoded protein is CASSQEGTGYGELFF.

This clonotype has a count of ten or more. The CDR3 bases are TGTGCCAGCAGCACGCCGGGACTAGCTTCTTCCGAGCAGTACTTC. As protein: CASSTPGLASSEQYF. The rearrangement joins TRBV11-2 to TRBJ2-7; 9 positions agree with TRBD2. This CDR3 spans 15 amino acids. In germline, CDR1 is SGHAT, CDR2 FQNNGV. J lost 6 bases, V lost 5 bases, and 11 bases had no gene match.

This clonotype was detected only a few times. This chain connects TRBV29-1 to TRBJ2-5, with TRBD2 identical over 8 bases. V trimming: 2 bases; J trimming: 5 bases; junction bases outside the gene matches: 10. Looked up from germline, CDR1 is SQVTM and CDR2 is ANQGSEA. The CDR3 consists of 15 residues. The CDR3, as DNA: TGCAGCGTTGAAAGTACAGCGGGAGTAAGGGAGACCCAGTACTTC. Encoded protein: CSVESTAGVRETQYF. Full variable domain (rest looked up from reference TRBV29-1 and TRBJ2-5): SAVISQKPSRDICQRGTSLTIQCQVDSQVTMMFWYRQQPGQSLTLIATANQGSEATYESGFVIDKFPISRPNLTFSTLTVSNMSPEDSSIYLCSVESTAGVRETQYFGPGTRLLVL.

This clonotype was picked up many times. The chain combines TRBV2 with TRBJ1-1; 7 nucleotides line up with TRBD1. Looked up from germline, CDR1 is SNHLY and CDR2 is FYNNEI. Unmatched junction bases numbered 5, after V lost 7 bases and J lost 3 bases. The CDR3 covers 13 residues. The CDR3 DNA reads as TGTGCCAGCAACCACAGGGGATACACTGAAGCTTTCTTT. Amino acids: CASNHRGYTEAFF.

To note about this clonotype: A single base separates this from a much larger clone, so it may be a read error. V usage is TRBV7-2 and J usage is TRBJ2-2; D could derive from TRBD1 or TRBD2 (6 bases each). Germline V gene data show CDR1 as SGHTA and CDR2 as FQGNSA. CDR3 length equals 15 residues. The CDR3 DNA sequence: TGTGCCAGCAGCTGGGCAGGGGCGCACACCGGGGGGCTGTTTTTT. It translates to CASSWAGAHTGGLFF.